This note documents a single T cell receptor (beta chain) sequence. The data originate from a study of blood T cell repertoires in COVID-19. Background on the study: Some COVID-19 samples were acute and others convalescent; all came from the United States, Italy and Spain. In each case, the material was cDNA or gDNA derived from T cells, B-cell-depleted T cells, or PBMCs.

Assay used: immunoSEQ multiplex PCR; TCRdb lists only in-frame clones, some missing. The data show some 96,000 clones, about 89% seen once. CDR1 is SGHRS, CDR2 YFSETQ, per germline. V trimming: 0 bases; J trimming: 2 bases; junction bases outside the gene matches: 8. The CDR3 extends over 16 amino acids. The V gene is TRBV5-1, the J gene TRBJ2-7; 7 bases agree with TRBD1. The TCR sequence derives from a man aged 50-60 years with acute or convalescent COVID-19. The sequenced sample consisted of peripheral blood. CDR3 sequence (DNA): TGCGCCAGCAGCTTGGACCTTGGGGACAGAGCCTACGAGCAGTACTTC. Residues: CASSLDLGDRAYEQYF.